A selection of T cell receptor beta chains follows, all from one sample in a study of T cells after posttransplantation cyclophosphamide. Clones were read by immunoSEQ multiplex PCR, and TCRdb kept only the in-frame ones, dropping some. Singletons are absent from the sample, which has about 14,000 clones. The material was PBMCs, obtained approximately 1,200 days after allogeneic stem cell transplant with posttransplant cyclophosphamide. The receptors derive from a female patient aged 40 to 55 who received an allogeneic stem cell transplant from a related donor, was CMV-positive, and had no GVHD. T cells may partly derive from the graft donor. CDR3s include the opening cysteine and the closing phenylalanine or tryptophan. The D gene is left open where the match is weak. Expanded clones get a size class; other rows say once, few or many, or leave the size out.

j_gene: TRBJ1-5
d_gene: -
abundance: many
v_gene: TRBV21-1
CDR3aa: CASSKAEVSGNITGPQHF
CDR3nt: TGTGCCAGCAGCAAAGCAGAAGTATCAGGGAATATCACAGGGCCCCAGCATTTT

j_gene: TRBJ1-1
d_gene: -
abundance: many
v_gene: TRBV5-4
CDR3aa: CASRQGRATEAFF
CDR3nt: TGTGCCAGCAGACAGGGCAGGGCAACTGAAGCTTTCTTT

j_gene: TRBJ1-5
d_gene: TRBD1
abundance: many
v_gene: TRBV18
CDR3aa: CASSLKTGGNQPQHF
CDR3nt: TGTGCCAGCTCACTGAAGACAGGGGGCAATCAGCCCCAGCATTTT

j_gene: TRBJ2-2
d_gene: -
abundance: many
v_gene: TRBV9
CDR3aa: CASSLTGTQNTGELFF
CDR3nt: TGTGCCAGCAGCTTAACCGGGACACAAAACACCGGGGAGCTGTTTTTT

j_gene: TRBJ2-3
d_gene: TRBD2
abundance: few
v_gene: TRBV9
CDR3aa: CASSPRLAGGTDTQYF
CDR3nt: TGTGCCAGCAGCCCACGACTAGCGGGGGGCACAGATACGCAGTATTTT

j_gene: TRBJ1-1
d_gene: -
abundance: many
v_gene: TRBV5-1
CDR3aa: CASSSASGGAMNTEAFF
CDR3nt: TGCGCCAGCAGCAGTGCCTCGGGAGGAGCCATGAACACTGAAGCTTTCTTT

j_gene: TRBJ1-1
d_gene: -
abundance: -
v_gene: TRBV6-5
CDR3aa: CASSSGVYTEAFF
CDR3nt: TGTGCCAGCAGCTCAGGGGTTTACACTGAAGCTTTCTTT

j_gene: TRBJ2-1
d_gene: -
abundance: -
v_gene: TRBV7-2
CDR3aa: CASSLTGYNEQFF
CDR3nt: TGTGCCAGCAGCTTAACGGGGTACAATGAGCAGTTCTTC

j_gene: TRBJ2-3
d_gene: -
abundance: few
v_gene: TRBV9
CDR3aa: CASSVPGADTQYF
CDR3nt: TGTGCCAGCAGCGTACCGGGTGCAGATACGCAGTATTTT

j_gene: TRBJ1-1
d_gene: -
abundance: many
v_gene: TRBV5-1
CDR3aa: CASSLVEYSRGTEAFF
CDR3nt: TGCGCCAGCAGCTTGGTGGAGTACTCTCGGGGCACTGAAGCTTTCTTT

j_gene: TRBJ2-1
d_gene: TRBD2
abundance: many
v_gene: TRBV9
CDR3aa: CASSVGPNAGGRHNEQFF
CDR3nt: TGTGCCAGCAGCGTAGGTCCCAACGCGGGGGGGCGACACAATGAGCAGTTCTTC

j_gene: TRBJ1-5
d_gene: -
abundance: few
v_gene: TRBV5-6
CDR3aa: CASSLRQVNQPQHF
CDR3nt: TGTGCCAGCAGCTTACGACAGGTTAACCAGCCCCAGCATTTT

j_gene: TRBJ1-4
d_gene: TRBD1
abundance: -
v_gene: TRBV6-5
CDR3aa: CASSSLTGGFEKLFF
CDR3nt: TGTGCCAGCAGTTCGTTGACAGGGGGCTTTGAAAAACTGTTTTTT

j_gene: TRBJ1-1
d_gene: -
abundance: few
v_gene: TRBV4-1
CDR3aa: CASSPREVSEAFF
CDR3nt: TGCGCCAGCAGCCCCCGAGAAGTTTCTGAAGCTTTCTTT

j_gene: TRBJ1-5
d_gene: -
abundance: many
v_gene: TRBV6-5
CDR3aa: CASSSGQSGNQPQHF
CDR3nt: TGTGCCAGCAGTTCCGGACAGTCGGGCAATCAGCCCCAGCATTTT

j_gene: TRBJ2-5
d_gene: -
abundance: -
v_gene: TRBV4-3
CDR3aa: CASSKDSQETQYF
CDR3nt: TGCGCCAGCAGCAAGGACAGTCAAGAGACCCAGTACTTC

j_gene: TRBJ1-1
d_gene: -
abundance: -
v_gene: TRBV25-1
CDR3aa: CASSWGTQGNTEAFF
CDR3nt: TGTGCCAGCAGCTGGGGCACCCAAGGGAACACTGAAGCTTTCTTT

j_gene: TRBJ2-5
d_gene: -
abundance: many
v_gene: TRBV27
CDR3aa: CASSSTALRAPGETQYF
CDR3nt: TGTGCCAGCAGTTCCACCGCCCTCAGGGCCCCTGGGGAGACCCAGTACTTC

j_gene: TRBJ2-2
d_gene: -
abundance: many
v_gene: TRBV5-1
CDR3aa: CASSLIEAGELFF
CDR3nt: TGCGCCAGCAGCTTGATAGAGGCCGGGGAGCTGTTTTTT

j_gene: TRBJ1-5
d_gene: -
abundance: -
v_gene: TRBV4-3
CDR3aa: CASSQESGANQPQHF
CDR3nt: TGCGCCAGCAGCCAAGAGTCAGGGGCAAATCAGCCCCAGCATTTT

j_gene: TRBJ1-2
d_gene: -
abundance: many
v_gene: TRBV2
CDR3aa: CASSGGLYGYTF
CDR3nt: TGTGCCAGCAGTGGGGGCCTTTATGGCTACACCTTC

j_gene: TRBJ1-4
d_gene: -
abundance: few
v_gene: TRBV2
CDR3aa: CASSPLGGLKLFF
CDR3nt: TGTGCCAGCAGCCCTTTAGGCGGGCTTAAACTGTTTTTT

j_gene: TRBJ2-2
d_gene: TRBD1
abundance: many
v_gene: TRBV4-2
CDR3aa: CASRPSGTGAGELFF
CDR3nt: TGTGCCAGCAGACCATCCGGGACAGGGGCCGGGGAGCTGTTTTTT

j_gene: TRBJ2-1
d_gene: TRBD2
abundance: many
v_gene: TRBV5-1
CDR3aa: CASGGVISSYNEQFF
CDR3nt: TGCGCCAGCGGGGGGGTAATAAGCTCCTACAATGAGCAGTTCTTC

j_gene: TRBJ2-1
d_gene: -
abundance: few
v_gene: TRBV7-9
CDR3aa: CASSFMFDNEQFF
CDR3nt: TGTGCCAGCAGCTTTATGTTCGACAATGAGCAGTTCTTC

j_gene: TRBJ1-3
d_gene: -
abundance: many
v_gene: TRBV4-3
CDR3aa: CASSQVGGLGNTIYF
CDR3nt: TGCGCCAGCAGCCAAGTCGGGGGGCTTGGAAACACCATATATTTT

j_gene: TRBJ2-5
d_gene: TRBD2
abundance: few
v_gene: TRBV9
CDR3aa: CASSVALTAAGAQYF
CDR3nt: TGTGCCAGCAGCGTAGCCTTGACAGCCGCGGGAGCCCAGTACTTC

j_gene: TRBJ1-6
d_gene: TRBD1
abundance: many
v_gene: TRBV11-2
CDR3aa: CASSSWGQAYNSPLHF
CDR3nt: TGTGCCAGCAGCTCGTGGGGACAGGCGTATAATTCACCCCTCCACTTT

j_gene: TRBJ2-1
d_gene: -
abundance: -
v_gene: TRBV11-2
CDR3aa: CASSRDLPGGEQFF
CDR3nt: TGTGCCAGCAGCCGGGACTTACCCGGGGGTGAGCAGTTCTTC